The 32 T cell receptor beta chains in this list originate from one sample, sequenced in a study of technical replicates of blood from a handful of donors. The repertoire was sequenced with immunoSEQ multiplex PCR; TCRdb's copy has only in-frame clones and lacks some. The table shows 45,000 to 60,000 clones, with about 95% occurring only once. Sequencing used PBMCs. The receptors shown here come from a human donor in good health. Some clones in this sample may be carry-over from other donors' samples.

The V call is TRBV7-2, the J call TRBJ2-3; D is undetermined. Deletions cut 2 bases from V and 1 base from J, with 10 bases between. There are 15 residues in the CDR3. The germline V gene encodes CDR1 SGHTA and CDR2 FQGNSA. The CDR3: CASSLFRSGTDTQYF. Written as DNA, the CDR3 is TGTGCCAGCAGCTTATTTAGGAGCGGCACAGATACGCAGTATTTT.

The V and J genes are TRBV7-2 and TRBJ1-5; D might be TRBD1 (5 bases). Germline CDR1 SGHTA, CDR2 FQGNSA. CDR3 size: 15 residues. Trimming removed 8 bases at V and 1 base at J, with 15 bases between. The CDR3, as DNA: TGTGCCAGCGGACCTGGGGGGTTAAGCAATCAGCCCCAGCATTTT. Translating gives CASGPGGLSNQPQHF.

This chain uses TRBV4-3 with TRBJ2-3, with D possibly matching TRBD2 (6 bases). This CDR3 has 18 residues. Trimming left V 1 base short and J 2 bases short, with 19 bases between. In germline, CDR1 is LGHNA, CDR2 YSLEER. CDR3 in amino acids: CASSQGAPGTFNTDTQYF. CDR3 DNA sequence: TGCGCCAGCAGCCAAGGCGCTCCCGGGACTTTTAACACAGATACGCAGTATTTT.

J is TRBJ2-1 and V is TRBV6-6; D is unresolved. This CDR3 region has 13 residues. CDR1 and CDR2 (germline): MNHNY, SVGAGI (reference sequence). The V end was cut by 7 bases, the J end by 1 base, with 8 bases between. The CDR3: CASTRDSYNEQFF. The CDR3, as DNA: TGTGCCAGCACCCGAGATTCCTACAATGAGCAGTTCTTC.

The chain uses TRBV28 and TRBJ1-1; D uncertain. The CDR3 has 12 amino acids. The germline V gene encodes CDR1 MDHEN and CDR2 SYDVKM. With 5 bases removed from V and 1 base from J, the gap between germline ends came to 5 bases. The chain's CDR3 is CASSNTNTEAFF. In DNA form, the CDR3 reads TGTGCCAGCAGTAACACGAACACTGAAGCTTTCTTT.

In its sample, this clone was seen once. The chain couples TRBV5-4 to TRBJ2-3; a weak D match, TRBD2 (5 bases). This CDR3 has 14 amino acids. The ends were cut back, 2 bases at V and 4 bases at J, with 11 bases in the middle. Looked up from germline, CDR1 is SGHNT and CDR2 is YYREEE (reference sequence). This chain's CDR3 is CASSFEGTSDTQYF. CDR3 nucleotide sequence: TGTGCCAGCAGCTTTGAGGGAACCTCAGATACGCAGTATTTT.

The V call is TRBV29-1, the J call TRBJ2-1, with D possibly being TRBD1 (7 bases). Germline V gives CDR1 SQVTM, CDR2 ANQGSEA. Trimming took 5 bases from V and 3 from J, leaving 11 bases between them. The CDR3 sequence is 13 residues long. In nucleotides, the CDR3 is TGCAGCGTTCGACAGGGAGGCTACAATGAGCAGTTCTTC. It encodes CSVRQGGYNEQFF.

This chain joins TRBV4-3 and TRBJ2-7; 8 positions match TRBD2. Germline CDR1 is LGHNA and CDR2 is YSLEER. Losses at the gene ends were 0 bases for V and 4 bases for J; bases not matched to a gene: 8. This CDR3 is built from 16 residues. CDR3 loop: CASSQDDWASGYEQYF. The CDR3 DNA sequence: TGCGCCAGCAGCCAAGATGATTGGGCTAGCGGGTACGAGCAGTACTTC.

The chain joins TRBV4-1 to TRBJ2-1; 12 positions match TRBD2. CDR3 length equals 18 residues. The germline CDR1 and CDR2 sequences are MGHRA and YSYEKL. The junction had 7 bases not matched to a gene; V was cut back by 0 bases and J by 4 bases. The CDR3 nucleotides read TGCGCCAGCAGCCAAGATTATGGGACTAGCGGGTGGTACAATGAGCAGTTCTTC. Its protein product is CASSQDYGTSGWYNEQFF.

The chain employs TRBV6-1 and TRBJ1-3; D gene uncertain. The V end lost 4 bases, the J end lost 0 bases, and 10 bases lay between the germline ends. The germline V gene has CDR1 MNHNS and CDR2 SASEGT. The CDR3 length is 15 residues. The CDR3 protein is CASSGLINSGNTIYF. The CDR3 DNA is TGTGCCAGCAGTGGCCTAATCAACTCTGGAAACACCATATATTTT.

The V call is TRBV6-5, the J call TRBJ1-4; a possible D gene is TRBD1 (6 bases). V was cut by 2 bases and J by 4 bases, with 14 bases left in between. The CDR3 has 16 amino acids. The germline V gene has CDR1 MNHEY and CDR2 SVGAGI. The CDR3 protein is CASSYGWGRYNEKLFF. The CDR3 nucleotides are TGTGCCAGCAGTTACGGCTGGGGGCGGTATAATGAAAAACTGTTTTTT.

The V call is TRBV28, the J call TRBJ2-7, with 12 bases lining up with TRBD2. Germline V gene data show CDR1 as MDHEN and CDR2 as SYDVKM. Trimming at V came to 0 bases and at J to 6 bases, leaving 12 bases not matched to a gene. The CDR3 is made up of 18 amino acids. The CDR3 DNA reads TGTGCCAGCAGTTTATGGAAGGCTGCGACTAGCGGGAGACCCGAGCAGTACTTC. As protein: CASSLWKAATSGRPEQYF.

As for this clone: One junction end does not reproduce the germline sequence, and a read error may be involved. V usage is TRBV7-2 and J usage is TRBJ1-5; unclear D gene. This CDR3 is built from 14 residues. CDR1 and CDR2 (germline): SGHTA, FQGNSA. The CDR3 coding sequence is TGTGCCAGCAGTTTAGGTCGAGGTGGTCAGCCCCAGCATTTT. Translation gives CASSLGRGGQPQHF.

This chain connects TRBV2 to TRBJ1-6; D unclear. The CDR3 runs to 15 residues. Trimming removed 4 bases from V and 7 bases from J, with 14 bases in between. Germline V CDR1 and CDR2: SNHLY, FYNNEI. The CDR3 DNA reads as TGTGCCAGCAGTGGGTCCGTCAGAGGGAATTCACCCCTCCACTTT. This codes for CASSGSVRGNSPLHF.

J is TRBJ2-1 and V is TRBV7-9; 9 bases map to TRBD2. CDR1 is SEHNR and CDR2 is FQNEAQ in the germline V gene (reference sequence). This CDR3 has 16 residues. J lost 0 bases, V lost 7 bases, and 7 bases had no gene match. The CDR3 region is CASTTLSGSSYNEQFF. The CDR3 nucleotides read TGTGCCAGCACCACTCTTAGCGGGAGCTCCTACAATGAGCAGTTCTTC.

CDR3 loop: CAWNRESNTGELFF. CDR3 nucleotide sequence: TGTGCCTGGAACCGGGAATCGAACACCGGGGAGCTGTTTTTT. This chain links TRBV30 with TRBJ2-2, with D perhaps TRBD2 (5 bases). Trimming removed 4 bases from V and 0 bases from J, with 9 bases in between. The CDR3 sequence is 14 residues long. From germline, CDR1 is GTSNPN and CDR2 SVGIG (reference sequence).

As DNA, the CDR3 is TGTGCCAGCACCCGACAGGGATCCGGGGCCAACGTCCTGACTTTC. It encodes CASTRQGSGANVLTF. V usage is TRBV27 and J usage is TRBJ2-6, with 7 bases aligning to TRBD1. Germline values: CDR1 MNHEY, CDR2 SMNVEV (reference sequence). With V trimmed by 7 bases and J by 4 bases, 7 bases remained unmatched. The CDR3 spans 15 residues.

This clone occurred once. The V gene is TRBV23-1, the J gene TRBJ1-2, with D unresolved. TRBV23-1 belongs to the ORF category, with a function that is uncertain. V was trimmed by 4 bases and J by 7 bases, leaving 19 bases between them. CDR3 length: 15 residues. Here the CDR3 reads CASSPPREGWGGYTF. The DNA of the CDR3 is TGCGCCAGCAGTCCCCCCCGGGAAGGGTGGGGTGGCTACACCTTC.

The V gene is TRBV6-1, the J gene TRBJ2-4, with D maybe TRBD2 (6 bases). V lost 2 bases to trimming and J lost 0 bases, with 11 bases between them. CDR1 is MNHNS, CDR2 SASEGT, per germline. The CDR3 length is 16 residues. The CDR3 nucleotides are TGTGCCAGCAGTGAAAGGCGGGACCTAGCCAAAAACATTCAGTACTTC. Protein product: CASSERRDLAKNIQYF.

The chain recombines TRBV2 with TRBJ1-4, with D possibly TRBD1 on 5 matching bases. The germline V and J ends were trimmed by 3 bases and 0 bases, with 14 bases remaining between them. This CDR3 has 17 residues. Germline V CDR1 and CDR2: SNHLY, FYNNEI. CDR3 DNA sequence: TGTGCCAGCAGTGATTCCTCTTCGGGGGCAACTAATGAAAAACTGTTTTTT. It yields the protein CASSDSSSGATNEKLFF.

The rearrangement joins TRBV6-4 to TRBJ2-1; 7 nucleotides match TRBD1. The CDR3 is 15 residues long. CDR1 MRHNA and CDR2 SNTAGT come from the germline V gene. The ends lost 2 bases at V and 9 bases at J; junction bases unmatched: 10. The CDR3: CASSDGDREITEQFF. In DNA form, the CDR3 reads TGTGCCAGCAGTGACGGGGACAGAGAGATTACTGAGCAGTTCTTC.

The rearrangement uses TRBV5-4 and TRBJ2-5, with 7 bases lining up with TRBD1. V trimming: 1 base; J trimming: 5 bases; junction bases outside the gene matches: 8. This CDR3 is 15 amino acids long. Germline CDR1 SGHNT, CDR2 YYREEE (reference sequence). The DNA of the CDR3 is TGTGCCAGCAGCTTGAAGGGGGCTCTTCGGGAGACCCAGTACTTC. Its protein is CASSLKGALRETQYF.

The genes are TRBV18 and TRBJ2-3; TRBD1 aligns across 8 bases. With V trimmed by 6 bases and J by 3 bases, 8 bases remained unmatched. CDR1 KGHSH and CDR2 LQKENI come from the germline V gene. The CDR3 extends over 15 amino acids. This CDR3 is CASSVARGRTDTQYF. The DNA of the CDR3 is TGTGCCAGCTCTGTTGCCAGGGGGCGTACAGATACGCAGTATTTT.

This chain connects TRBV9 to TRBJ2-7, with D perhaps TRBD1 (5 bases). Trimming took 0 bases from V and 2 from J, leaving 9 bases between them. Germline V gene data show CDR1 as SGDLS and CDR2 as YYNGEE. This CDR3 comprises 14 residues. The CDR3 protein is CASSVGAGTYEQYF. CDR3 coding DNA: TGTGCCAGCAGCGTAGGGGCAGGGACCTACGAGCAGTACTTC.

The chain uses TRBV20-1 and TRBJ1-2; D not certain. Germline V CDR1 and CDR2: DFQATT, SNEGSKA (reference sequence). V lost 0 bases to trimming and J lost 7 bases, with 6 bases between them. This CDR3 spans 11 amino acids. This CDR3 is CSARDPGGYTF. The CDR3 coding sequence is TGCAGTGCTAGAGATCCAGGTGGCTACACCTTC.

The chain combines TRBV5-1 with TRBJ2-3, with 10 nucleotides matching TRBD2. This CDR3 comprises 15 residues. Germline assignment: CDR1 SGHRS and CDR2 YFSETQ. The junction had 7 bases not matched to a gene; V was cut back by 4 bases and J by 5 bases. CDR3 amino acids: CASSKWGTSEDTQYF. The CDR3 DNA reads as TGCGCCAGCAGCAAGTGGGGGACTAGCGAAGATACGCAGTATTTT. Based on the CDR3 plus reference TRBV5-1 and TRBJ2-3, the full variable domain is KAGVTQTPRYLIKTRGQQVTLSCSPISGHRSVSWYQQTPGQGLQFLFEYFSETQRNKGNFPGRFSGRQFSNSRSEMNVSTLELGDSALYLCASSKWGTSEDTQYFGPGTRLTVL.

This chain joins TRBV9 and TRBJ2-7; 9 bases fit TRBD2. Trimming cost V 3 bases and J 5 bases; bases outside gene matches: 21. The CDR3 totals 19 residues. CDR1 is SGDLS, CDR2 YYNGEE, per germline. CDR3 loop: CASSGPVGGRANPSNEQYF. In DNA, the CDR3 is TGTGCCAGCAGCGGTCCGGTCGGCGGGAGGGCGAATCCGAGTAACGAGCAGTACTTC.

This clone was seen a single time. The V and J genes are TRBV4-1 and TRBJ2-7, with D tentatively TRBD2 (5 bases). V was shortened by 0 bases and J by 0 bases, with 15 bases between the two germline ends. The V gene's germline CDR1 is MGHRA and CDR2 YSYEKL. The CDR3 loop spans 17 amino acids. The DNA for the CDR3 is TGCGCCAGCAGCCAAGATATAGGGAGCAAAACCTCCTACGAGCAGTACTTC. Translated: CASSQDIGSKTSYEQYF.

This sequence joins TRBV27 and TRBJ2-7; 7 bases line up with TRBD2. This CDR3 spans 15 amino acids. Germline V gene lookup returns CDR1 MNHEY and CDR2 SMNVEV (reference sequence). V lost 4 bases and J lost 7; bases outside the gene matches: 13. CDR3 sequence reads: CASSYSRAGAGEQYF. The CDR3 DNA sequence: TGTGCCAGCAGTTACAGCCGGGCGGGAGCGGGAGAGCAGTACTTC.

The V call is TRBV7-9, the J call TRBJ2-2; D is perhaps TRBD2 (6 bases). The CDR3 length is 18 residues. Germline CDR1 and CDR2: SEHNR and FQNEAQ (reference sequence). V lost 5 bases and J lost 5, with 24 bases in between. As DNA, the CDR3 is TGTGCCAGCAGCCCCCTCTCTCGGGGGAGCCTAGGGACCGGGGAGCTGTTTTTT. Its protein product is CASSPLSRGSLGTGELFF.

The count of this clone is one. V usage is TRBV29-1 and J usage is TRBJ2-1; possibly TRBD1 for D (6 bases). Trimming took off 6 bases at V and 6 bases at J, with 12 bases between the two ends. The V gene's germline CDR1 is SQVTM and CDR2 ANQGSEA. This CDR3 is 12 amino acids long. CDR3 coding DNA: TGCAGCGTCCGGCTACAGGGCAATGAGCAGTTCTTC. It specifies CSVRLQGNEQFF.

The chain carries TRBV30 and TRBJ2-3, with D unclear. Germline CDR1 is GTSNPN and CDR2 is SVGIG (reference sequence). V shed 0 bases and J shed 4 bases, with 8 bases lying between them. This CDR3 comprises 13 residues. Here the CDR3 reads CAWSVVAPDTQYF. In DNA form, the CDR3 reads TGTGCCTGGAGTGTTGTGGCTCCAGATACGCAGTATTTT.